This is a list of T cell receptor beta chains from one sample in a study of blood T cells in healthy people across ages. A single record per CDR3 protein comes from TCRdb applying MiXCR to the 5' RACE reads. This sample has about 1.6 million distinct CDR3 sequences, with roughly 32% found just once. The sample comprised blood. The origin of the receptors is a woman aged 25 to 45 in good health. The CDR3 runs from the conserved cysteine through the conserved F or W. The order of the fields is D gene, V gene, clone size, J gene, CDR3 DNA, CDR3 protein. A D gene is named only where the DNA matches it firmly. Clone size, where shown, is once, few, many, or a class for clones that have expanded.

-	TRBV4-1	-	TRBJ2-7	TGCGCCAGCAGCCAAGATGGAAGCTCCTACGAGCAGTACTTC	CASSQDGSSYEQYF
-	TRBV3-1	-	TRBJ2-7	TGTGCCAGCAGCCAAGATCAACTCTCCTTGAACGGGCAGTACTTC	CASSQDQLSLNGQYF
-	TRBV20-1	few	TRBJ2-1	TGCAGTGCTAGTGGTAGGCTAGCCGGCAATGAGCAGTTCTTC	CSASGRLAGNEQFF
TRBD1	TRBV28	-	TRBJ2-3	TGTGCCAGCAGTTCGTCCGGGACAGGGGTTAGCCCAGATACGCAGTATTTT	CASSSSGTGVSPDTQYF
-	TRBV6-1	-	TRBJ2-3	TGTGCCAGCAGTCCCAGGGTATCGCAGTATTTT	CASSPRVSQYF
-	TRBV29-1	-	TRBJ1-2	TGCAGCGTTGAAGACGGGGGCGTCACCTATGGCTACACCTTC	CSVEDGGVTYGYTF
TRBD2	TRBV20-1	-	TRBJ2-5	TGCAGTGCTAGAGATCTCGGTAGCGGGCGTGAGACCCAGTACTTC	CSARDLGSGRETQYF
TRBD2	TRBV7-2	-	TRBJ2-3	TGTGCCAGCAGCTACCGTAGCGGGAGCGGCGCAGATACGCAGTATTTT	CASSYRSGSGADTQYF
TRBD2	TRBV6-1	-	TRBJ2-1	TGTGCCAGCAGTGAATTTCCCGGGAGGGGCTGGAATGAGCAGTTCTTC	CASSEFPGRGWNEQFF
-	TRBV18	few	TRBJ2-1	TGTGCCAGCTCACCAGGACCCGCCTACAATGAGCAGTTCTTC	CASSPGPAYNEQFF
-	TRBV20-1	-	TRBJ2-1	TGCAGTGCTAGACAGTTTAGGGAGTTCTTC	CSARQFREFF
TRBD1	TRBV4-1	-	TRBJ2-5	TGCGCCAGCAGCCAAGATGGAGGCAGGGGGCTTGACAATGAGCAGTACTTC	CASSQDGGRGLDNEQYF
TRBD2	TRBV13	few	TRBJ2-1	TGTGCCAGCACCTTGGGACTAGCCGATCCCCCTAATTACAATGAGCAGTTCTTC	CASTLGLADPPNYNEQFF
-	TRBV6-6	few	TRBJ1-6	TGTGCCAGCGGAGGGACACAGTATTCACCCCTCCACTTT	CASGGTQYSPLHF
-	TRBV20-1	few	TRBJ1-1	TGCAGTGCTAGTAGGCAGGGGTGGGCAGCTTTCTTT	CSASRQGWAAFF
-	TRBV5-1	few	TRBJ2-5	TGCGCCAGCACCCCTGGGTTGTACCAAGAGACCCAGTACTTC	CASTPGLYQETQYF
TRBD1	TRBV5-1	many	TRBJ1-1	TGTGCCAGCAGCCGGACAGGGGACACTGAAGCTTTCTTT	CASSRTGDTEAFF
-	TRBV7-8	-	TRBJ2-1	TGTGCCAGCAGCCCGTCCGGGAGAGAAGCCTACAATGAGCGGTTCTTC	CASSPSGREAYNERFF
-	TRBV7-9	few	TRBJ2-1	TGTGCCAGCAGCTTCCCCAGGTGGGACAATGAGCAGTTCTTC	CASSFPRWDNEQFF
-	TRBV27	-	TRBJ2-7	TGTGCCAGCAGTTCCGTCCCGGGATTGCAGTACTTC	CASSSVPGLQYF
-	TRBV9	few	TRBJ2-3	TGTGCCAGCAGTCCCTCGCAGACTAGGGCTAGCACAGATACGCAGTATTTT	CASSPSQTRASTDTQYF
TRBD2	TRBV5-1	-	TRBJ2-3	TGCGCCAGCAGCTTAACTAGCGGGATGGATACGCAGTATTTT	CASSLTSGMDTQYF
-	TRBV11-2	-	TRBJ1-4	TGTGCCAGCGCTACAGGGATGATGGATGAAAAACTGTTTTTT	CASATGMMDEKLFF
-	TRBV6-1	-	TRBJ2-7	TGTGCCAGCAGAATGGCCACCAACTACGAGCAGTACTTC	CASRMATNYEQYF